This T cell receptor beta chain was identified in a study of T cell responses to AZD1222 COVID-19 vaccine. The study's findings and limits: Scientists sampled the repertoires only once the peak T cell response had passed. White British people made up most donors, females outnumbered males, and clonal diversity was possibly underestimated.

Produced via immunoSEQ multiplex PCR; TCRdb's table is partial and in-frame only. The sample holds under 150,000 clones, around nine tenths seen once. V shed 3 bases and J 2 bases; nucleotides not matched to a gene: 7. CDR1 is SQVTM and CDR2 is ANQGSEA in the germline V gene. The CDR3 runs 15 residues. Comment on this clone: Its antigen is not identified.

The source of this sequence is an adult who received the AZD1222 COVID-19 vaccine. This chain uses TRBV29-1 with TRBJ2-1, with 7 bases aligning to TRBD2. The sample consisted of peripheral blood, taken 28 days after the second AZD1222 dose. CDR3 protein: CSVDFGSGPYNEQFF. DNA for the CDR3: TGCAGCGTTGATTTCGGTAGCGGGCCCTACAATGAGCAGTTCTTC.